This T cell receptor (beta chain) was profiled in a study of blood T cell repertoires in COVID-19. Across the whole study: From T cells, B-cell-depleted T cells, or PBMCs came the material, which was cDNA or gDNA.

Per the original methods: Counts of nucleated cells, estimated from reference gene primer amplification, were obtained. Profiled with immunoSEQ multiplex PCR; TCRdb holds only in-frame clones, not every one. Clone size and the V and J calls come from that table; the DNA yielded D and trimming. The table has around 380,000 clones, approximately 89% seen once. CDR3 size: 15 residues. Which cohort a participant joined came from the clinical history participants gave. The chain joins TRBV21-1 to TRBJ1-2. TRBV21-1 is annotated as a pseudogene. The clonotype originates from a man aged 30 to 45 who had recovered from COVID-19. The specimen was PBMCs or T cells enriched from blood (not recorded which). In DNA form, the CDR3 reads TGTGCCAGCAGCAAAGCGCGGGCCCACTCGGGGGGCTACACCTTC. It is translated as CASSKARAHSGGYTF.